This record concerns one TCR beta chain sequence. This sample is drawn from a study of lymphopenia after photon versus proton radiotherapy. TCRdb's table, derived via immunoSEQ multiplex PCR, lists solely in-frame clones and lacks some. The top ten hold 3.5% to 4% of the sample, which has over 9,500 clones, around 90% seen once. The material was peripheral blood, obtained from a patient treated with photon-based radiotherapy. The source of this sequence is a man aged 60-69 years with pancreatic cancer.

CDR3 sequence (DNA): TGTGCCAGCAGCCCTAGGGGTGGTGGGGGGCTGGTTGCACACGAGCAGTACTTC. Translating gives CASSPRGGGGLVAHEQYF. The J gene is TRBJ2-7, the V gene TRBV7-2; D is possibly TRBD1 or TRBD2 (6 bases each). Between the trimmed V and J ends, which lost 5 bases and 5 bases, there was a span of 28 bases. Germline CDR1 is SGHTA and CDR2 is FQGNSA. The CDR3 totals 18 residues.